One sample yielded the 21 T cell receptor beta chains listed below, sequenced in a study of T cells in Graves' hyperthyroidism and ophthalmopathy. Amplification of TCR beta CDR3 regions used RNA as the template. The HTBI set primed first-round TCR CDR3 RT-PCR. Via MiXCR, TCRdb re-called the multiplex PCR reads, giving one row per CDR3 protein. There are roughly 200,000 distinct CDR3 sequences in the sample; around 17% occur only once, and 44% lies in the top ten. Sequencing was performed on blood. These receptors were taken from a man in his forties with Graves' hyperthyroidism.

This clonotype was seen repeatedly, ten times or more. The chain recombines TRBV29-1 with TRBJ2-3; D not resolved. The CDR3 consists of 13 residues. Germline values: CDR1 SQVTM, CDR2 ANQGSEA. V shed 2 bases and J shed 3 bases, with 9 bases lying between them. The CDR3 here is CSVEFGSTDTQYF. The CDR3 DNA is TGCAGCGTTGAATTCGGCAGTACAGATACGCAGTATTTT.

This clonotype was detected ten times or more. The J gene is TRBJ1-5, the V gene TRBV28, with D perhaps TRBD1 (5 bases). The CDR3 totals 18 residues. Trimming pared 3 bases from V and 5 bases from J, leaving 23 bases between. Per germline, CDR1 MDHEN and CDR2 SYDVKM. The CDR3 here is CASSFGPGLGSLDQPQHF. CDR3 coding DNA: TGTGCCAGCAGTTTTGGTCCGGGACTGGGGAGCCTCGATCAGCCCCAGCATTTT.

The sample holds many counts of this clonotype. The chain carries TRBV28 and TRBJ1-1; 7 nucleotides match TRBD1. Germline-derived CDR1 and CDR2 are MDHEN and SYDVKM. The length of the CDR3 is 15 residues. Trimming at V came to 5 bases and at J to 1 base, leaving 7 bases not matched to a gene. The CDR3 bases are TGTGCCAGCAGTCCTCACAGACAGGGGAACACTGAAGCTTTCTTT. Protein sequence: CASSPHRQGNTEAFF.

Turning to this clonotype: A much bigger clone sits one base away, suggesting this may be a read error. V is TRBV15 and J is TRBJ2-1, with 7 bases that match TRBD1. Germline CDR1 and CDR2: LNHNV and YYDKDF (reference sequence). This CDR3 is 16 amino acids long. CDR3 loop: CATSMRAQGNNNGQFF. Written as DNA, the CDR3 is TGTGCCACCAGCATGAGGGCACAGGGGAACAACAATGGGCAGTTCTTC. Full variable domain (rest looked up from reference TRBV15 and TRBJ2-1): DAMVIQNPRYQVTQFGKPVTLSCSQTLNHNVMYWYQQKSSQAPKLLFHYYDKDFNNEADTPDNFQSRRPNTSFCFLDIRSPGLGDTAMYLCATSMRAQGNNNGQFFGPGTRLTVL.

The table lists this clonotype with many counts. J is TRBJ2-7 and V is TRBV7-2; a weak D match, TRBD2 (5 bases). Trimming pared 0 bases from V and 3 bases from J, leaving 9 bases between. Per germline, CDR1 SGHTA and CDR2 FQGNSA. The CDR3 spans 14 residues. The DNA of the CDR3 is TGTGCCAGCAGCTTAGCGCCAGCGGACTACGAGCAGTACTTC. This gives the protein CASSLAPADYEQYF.

The genes are TRBV5-1 and TRBJ1-1, with D maybe TRBD1 (5 bases). This CDR3 is 11 amino acids long. CDR1 and CDR2 (germline): SGHRS, YFSETQ. Trimming took 4 bases from V and 9 from J, leaving 10 bases between them. The DNA of the CDR3 is TGCGCCAGCAGCCTAGACAGTAAAGCTTTCTTT. It yields the protein CASSLDSKAFF.

This clonotype has at least ten counts. V gene TRBV6-1 combines with J gene TRBJ1-5, with 7 bases identical to TRBD1. V lost 0 bases to trimming and J lost 5 bases; unmatched junction nucleotides: 4. Germline CDR1 MNHNS, CDR2 SASEGT. This CDR3 spans 15 amino acids. CDR3 loop: CASSEARQGDQPQHF. DNA for the CDR3: TGTGCCAGCAGTGAAGCGAGGCAGGGGGATCAGCCCCAGCATTTT.

The genes are TRBV6-1 and TRBJ1-2, with 9 positions matching TRBD1. The CDR3 consists of 13 residues. Germline V lookup: CDR1 MNHNS, CDR2 SASEGT. V gave up 7 bases and J gave up 4 bases; unmatched junction bases: 4. CDR3 sequence reads: CASKRTGVYGYTF. The CDR3 DNA sequence: TGTGCCAGCAAAAGGACAGGGGTCTATGGCTACACCTTC.

About this clonotype itself: This may be a read error, as it is one base from a much larger clone. The final CDR3 position lacks the conserved phenylalanine or tryptophan, pointing to a likely read error. The gene calls are TRBV28 and TRBJ2-7; the match to TRBD1 covers 7 bases. The CDR3 runs to 15 residues. J was trimmed by 0 bases and V by 5 bases; bases with no gene match: 7. Germline CDR1 and CDR2: MDHEN and SYDVKM. The CDR3 DNA reads TGTGCCAGCAGTCCACAGGGGCTCTACTCCTACGAGCAGTACCTC. Its protein product is CASSPQGLYSYEQYL.

The J gene is TRBJ2-3, the V gene TRBV7-9; no definite D call. Germline lookup yields CDR1 SEHNR and CDR2 FQNEAQ (reference sequence). This CDR3 contains 18 residues. V was trimmed by 1 base and J by 0 bases, leaving 17 bases between them. The CDR3 loop reads CASSLVGRGWRSTDTQYF. The CDR3 nucleotides read TGTGCCAGCAGCTTAGTAGGCCGCGGTTGGCGAAGCACAGATACGCAGTATTTT.

This clonotype has at least ten counts. One junction end does not reproduce the germline sequence, and a read error may be involved. This chain links TRBV12-3 or TRBV12-4 with TRBJ1-2; 7 bases are a match to TRBD1. CDR3 length: 15 amino acids. CDR3 in amino acids: CASSLDPGQFYAYTF. CDR3 in DNA: TGTGCCAGCAGTTTAGACCCGGGACAGTTCTATGCCTACACCTTC.

There are many counts of this clonotype. The CDR3 loop reads CASSLTQGTGELFF. CDR3 bases: TGTGCCAGCAGCTTAACCCAGGGGACCGGGGAGCTGTTTTTT. J is TRBJ2-2 and V is TRBV7-3, with D perhaps TRBD1 (6 bases). CDR1 and CDR2 (germline): SGHTA, FQGTGA. The ends were cut back, 0 bases at V and 5 bases at J, with 7 bases in the middle. The CDR3 covers 14 residues.

This clonotype was observed many times. This chain joins TRBV20-1 and TRBJ2-5, with 10 bases fitting TRBD2. The CDR3 totals 16 residues. J lost 1 base, V lost 3 bases, and 8 bases had no gene match. CDR1 is DFQATT, CDR2 SNEGSKA, per germline (reference sequence). This CDR3 is CSASPSSGSLQETQYF. The CDR3 DNA follows: TGCAGTGCTAGCCCCTCTAGCGGGAGCCTCCAAGAGACCCAGTACTTC.

The table lists this clonotype with many counts. The J gene is TRBJ2-7, the V gene TRBV6-2 or TRBV6-3; D is perhaps TRBD2 (6 bases). Germline lookup yields CDR1 MNHEY and CDR2 SVGEGT. The germline V and J ends were trimmed by 6 bases and 3 bases, with 15 bases remaining between them. The CDR3 is 14 amino acids. The CDR3 protein is CASRQPGLHYEQYF. CDR3 coding DNA: TGTGCCAGCAGACAGCCGGGACTGCACTACGAGCAGTACTTC.

This clonotype has a count of ten or more. The CDR3 reads CASSFAGRGGANQPQHF. The CDR3 nucleotides read TGTGCCAGCAGTTTTGCGGGCCGTGGGGGGGCGAATCAGCCCCAGCATTTT. This sequence joins TRBV12-3 or TRBV12-4 and TRBJ1-5, with a possible D match to TRBD1 (6 bases). Trimming stripped 3 bases from V and 4 bases from J, with 19 bases between. The CDR3 covers 17 residues.

Remarks on this clonotype: At one end the junction does not follow the germline gene, possibly because of a read error. The chain employs TRBV6-1 and TRBJ1-1; 7 nucleotides align to TRBD1. This CDR3 is built from 14 residues. Germline V gene data show CDR1 as MNHNS and CDR2 as SASEGT. The chain's CDR3 is CVSRIGTANTEAFF. DNA of the CDR3: TGTGTCAGCAGGATTGGGACAGCGAACACTGAAGCTTTCTTT.

This clonotype was recorded many times. The chain couples TRBV24-1 to TRBJ2-4, with D uncertain. This CDR3 is 14 amino acids long. Germline V gene data show CDR1 as KGHDR and CDR2 as SFDVKD. Trimming removed 4 bases from V and 5 bases from J, with 11 bases in between. The CDR3 region has the DNA TGTGCCACCAGTGAACGAGGACGGGAAAACATTCAGTACTTC. It encodes CATSERGRENIQYF.

This clonotype was recorded many times. J is TRBJ2-3 and V is TRBV12-3 or TRBV12-4; TRBD1 is a possible D gene (5 bases). Trimming stripped 2 bases from V and 3 bases from J, with 9 bases between. This CDR3 has 14 residues. For the CDR3, the DNA is TGTGCCAGCAGTTTAAGGGGCAGAACAGATACGCAGTATTTT. Its protein is CASSLRGRTDTQYF.

This clonotype appeared a few times. This sequence joins TRBV6-1 and TRBJ2-7; no reliable D call. This CDR3 region has 11 residues. The germline CDR1 and CDR2 sequences are MNHNS and SASEGT. Trimming shortened V by 6 bases and J by 3 bases, and 6 bases separated the two germline ends. DNA for the CDR3: TGTGCCAGCAGCAACGGCTACGAGCAGTACTTC. It is translated as CASSNGYEQYF.

In DNA form, the CDR3 reads TGCAGTGCTACCCCTAGTACGTCGGCCCTCCACTTT. Encoded protein: CSATPSTSALHF. The chain couples TRBV20-1 to TRBJ1-6; D remains ambiguous. The V end was cut by 4 bases, the J end by 14 bases, with 15 bases between. The CDR3 consists of 12 residues. Per germline, CDR1 DFQATT and CDR2 SNEGSKA (reference sequence).

The table lists this clonotype with many counts. The chain is built from TRBV12-3 or TRBV12-4 and TRBJ2-3; maybe TRBD1 (6 bases). V lost 7 bases and J lost 1, with 9 bases in between. The CDR3 runs 13 residues. CDR3 sequence: CASNRVGTDTQYF. For the CDR3, the DNA is TGTGCCAGCAACAGGGTCGGCACAGATACGCAGTATTTT.